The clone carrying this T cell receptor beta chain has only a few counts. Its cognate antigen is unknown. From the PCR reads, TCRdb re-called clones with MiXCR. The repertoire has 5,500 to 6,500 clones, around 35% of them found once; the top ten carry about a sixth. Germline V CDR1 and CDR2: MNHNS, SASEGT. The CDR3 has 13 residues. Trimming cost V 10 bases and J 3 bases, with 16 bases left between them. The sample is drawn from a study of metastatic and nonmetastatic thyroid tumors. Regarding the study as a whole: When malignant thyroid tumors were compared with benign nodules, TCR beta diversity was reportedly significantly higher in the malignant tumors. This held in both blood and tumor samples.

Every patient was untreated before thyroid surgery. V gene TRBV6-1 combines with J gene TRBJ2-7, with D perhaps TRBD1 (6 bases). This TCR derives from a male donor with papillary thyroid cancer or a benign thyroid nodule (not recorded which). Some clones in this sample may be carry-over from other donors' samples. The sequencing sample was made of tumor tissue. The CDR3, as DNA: TGTGCCACCAGGGGAATTTCTCTCTACGAGCAGTACTTC. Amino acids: CATRGISLYEQYF.